The clone carrying this T cell receptor beta chain occurred a few times. Its antigen is as yet unknown. These data are taken from a study of identical twins. Study-level results: Fewer insertions were carried by abundant cord blood beta clonotypes, but none was seen in memory repertoires.

MiXCR was run by TCRdb on the 5' RACE reads, yielding one entry per CDR3 protein. The data show 1,800,000 or so distinct CDR3 sequences, with less than 35% seen just once and 0.27% held by the top ten. This clonotype originated in a newborn girl in good health. The sample was cord blood.

CDR3 DNA sequence: TGTGCCAGCAGTTTACCCGGACTAGCGGGGCACTACGAGCAGTACTTC. As protein: CASSLPGLAGHYEQYF. This chain connects TRBV27 to TRBJ2-7, with 12 bases aligning to TRBD2. Germline CDR1 MNHEY, CDR2 SMNVEV (reference sequence). This CDR3 region has 16 residues. With 2 bases clipped from V and 3 bases from J, the junction kept 5 bases outside the gene matches.